The T cell receptor (beta chain) under discussion was sequenced for a study of cytomegalovirus exposure and HLA in healthy donors. Germline V lookup: CDR1 MNHEY, CDR2 SMNVEV (reference sequence). This CDR3 is built from 14 residues. Points on this clone: The junction and the germline gene differ at one end; a read error may be behind it.

The PCR employed 60 Vbeta primers together with 13 Jbeta primers. Repertoires were generated with immunoSEQ multiplex PCR, while TCRdb's copy carries only in-frame clones and drops some. This table holds 200,000 to 250,000 clones, around 86% found once. The receptor was isolated from a woman aged 40 to 49 in good health and CMV-seronegative. Sequencing input: PBMCs. The chain carries TRBV27 and TRBJ2-7, with 12 bases matching TRBD2. The CDR3: CASTSIGTSGPQAF. The CDR3, as DNA: TGTGCCAGCACCTCAATTGGGACTAGCGGGCCTCAAGCCTTC.